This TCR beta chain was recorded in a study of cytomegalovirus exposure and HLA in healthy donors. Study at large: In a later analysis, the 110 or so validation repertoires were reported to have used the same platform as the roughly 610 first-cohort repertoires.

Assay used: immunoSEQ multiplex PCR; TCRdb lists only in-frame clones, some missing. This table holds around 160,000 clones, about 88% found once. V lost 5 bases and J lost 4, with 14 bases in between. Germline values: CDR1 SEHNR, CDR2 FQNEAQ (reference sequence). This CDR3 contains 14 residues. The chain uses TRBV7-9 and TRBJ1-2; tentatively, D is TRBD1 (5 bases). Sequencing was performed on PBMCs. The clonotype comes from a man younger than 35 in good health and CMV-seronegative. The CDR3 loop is CASSAMTETYGYTF. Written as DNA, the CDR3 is TGTGCCAGCAGCGCTATGACAGAGACCTATGGCTACACCTTC.